The 10 T cell receptor beta chains reported below all come from one sample, sequenced in a study of blood T cell repertoires in COVID-19. Profiling relied on immunoSEQ multiplex PCR, and the TCRdb table lists in-frame clones only, not all of them. The sample records roughly 230,000 clones, under 90% being singletons. Sequencing was performed on peripheral blood. Receptors originate from a woman older than 75 with acute or convalescent COVID-19.

The chain links TRBV10-3 to TRBJ2-3; the D gene is possibly TRBD1 (5 bases). Germline CDR1 is ENHRY and CDR2 is SYGVKD. V was shortened by 4 bases and J by 2 bases, with 7 bases between the two germline ends. CDR3 size: 13 residues. The CDR3 DNA sequence: TGTGCCATCAGTGTCAGGGACACAGATACGCAGTATTTT. Translating gives CAISVRDTDTQYF.

The chain carries TRBV7-3 and TRBJ2-3; 10 nucleotides match TRBD2. The CDR3 consists of 16 residues. In germline, CDR1 is SGHTA, CDR2 FQGTGA. Losses at the gene ends were 3 bases for V and 2 bases for J; bases not matched to a gene: 5. The DNA of the CDR3 is TGTGCCAGCAGCTTGGGGCTAGCGGGGGTCACAGATACGCAGTATTTT. Amino acids: CASSLGLAGVTDTQYF.

The rearrangement uses TRBV3-1 (or the pseudogene TRBV3-2) and TRBJ1-1; no clear D gene. With 4 bases removed from V and 11 bases from J, the gap between germline ends came to 17 bases. Germline CDR1 is LGHDT and CDR2 is YNNKEL (reference sequence). CDR3 length: 13 residues. In nucleotides, the CDR3 is TGTGCCAGCAGCCTCTCAAAGGCGGTCGTGGCTTTCTTT. Its protein product is CASSLSKAVVAFF.

The chain links TRBV5-1 to TRBJ2-7, with 9 bases identical to TRBD1. V lost 2 bases and J lost 7; bases outside the gene matches: 7. This CDR3 spans 14 amino acids. Per germline, CDR1 SGHRS and CDR2 YFSETQ. The CDR3 DNA sequence: TGCGCCAGCAGCTTTTCCGGGACAGGGTCGGAGCAGTACTTC. Translation gives CASSFSGTGSEQYF. Together with reference TRBV5-1 and TRBJ2-7, the CDR3 gives the full variable domain: KAGVTQTPRYLIKTRGQQVTLSCSPISGHRSVSWYQQTPGQGLQFLFEYFSETQRNKGNFPGRFSGRQFSNSRSEMNVSTLELGDSALYLCASSFSGTGSEQYFGPGTRLTVT.

This clone was observed once. The chain has TRBV4-1 and TRBJ1-1; 10 bases line up with TRBD1. Germline V gives CDR1 MGHRA, CDR2 YSYEKL. With V trimmed by 5 bases and J by 5 bases, 5 bases remained unmatched. The CDR3 sequence is 14 residues long. This chain's CDR3 is CASSSGQGRTEAFF. For the CDR3, the DNA is TGCGCCAGCAGCTCGGGACAGGGGAGGACTGAAGCTTTCTTT.

V gene TRBV6-6 combines with J gene TRBJ1-4; D unresolved. V was trimmed by 7 bases and J by 3 bases, leaving 12 bases between them. The CDR3 runs to 14 residues. From germline, CDR1 is MNHNY and CDR2 SVGAGI (reference sequence). Here the CDR3 DNA reads TGTGCCAGCAAACCCGGGTCGCCTAATGAAAAACTGTTTTTT. Its translation: CASKPGSPNEKLFF.

The chain couples TRBV10-2 to TRBJ1-5; D remains ambiguous. Germline loops: CDR1 WSHSY, CDR2 SAAADI. The CDR3 covers 15 residues. Trimming shortened V by 0 bases and J by 5 bases, and 11 bases separated the two germline ends. The CDR3 DNA reads TGCGCCAGCAGTGAGTCGAGGACTAACCATCAGCCCCAGCATTTT. Its protein is CASSESRTNHQPQHF.

The chain couples TRBV5-1 to TRBJ2-1, with TRBD2 matching 7 bases. The ends lost 2 bases at V and 2 bases at J; junction bases unmatched: 7. The CDR3 contains 16 residues. Germline assignment: CDR1 SGHRS and CDR2 YFSETQ. Written as DNA, the CDR3 is TGCGCCAGCAGCTTATTAAGCGGGGATGCCTACAATGAGCAGTTCTTC. This encodes CASSLLSGDAYNEQFF.

The rearrangement links TRBV7-9 to TRBJ1-1; no clear D. The V end was cut by 5 bases, the J end by 6 bases, with 10 bases between. From germline, CDR1 is SEHNR and CDR2 FQNEAQ (reference sequence). This CDR3 has 12 residues. In DNA, the CDR3 is TGTGCCAGCAGCCCACACCCTGCTGAAGCTTTCTTT. This encodes CASSPHPAEAFF.

CDR3 region: CASSKIGTGSYEQYF. CDR3 coding DNA: TGTGCCAGCAGCAAAATAGGGACAGGGTCCTACGAGCAGTACTTC. The chain joins TRBV21-1 to TRBJ2-7; the D segment call TRBD1 is taken from the table without a DNA check. TRBV21-1 is a listed pseudogene. The CDR3 is 15 residues long.